This is a list of T cell receptor beta chains from one sample in a study of CD8 T cells in ankylosing spondylitis. TCRdb reprocessed the 5' RACE reads with MiXCR, giving one entry per CDR3 protein. The sample contains under 300,000 distinct CDR3 sequences, around a tenth of which appear only once. Sequencing was performed on blood, either unsorted or a sorted T cell fraction (not recorded which). The receptor set was obtained from a male donor with ankylosing spondylitis or in good health (not recorded which). CDR3s include the opening cysteine and the closing phenylalanine or tryptophan. Fields, in order: D gene, J gene, V gene, clone size, CDR3 DNA, CDR3 protein. The D gene is left open where the match is weak. Only some rows state a clone size, as once, few, many or a class for expanded clones.

d_gene: NA
j_gene: TRBJ2-5
v_gene: TRBV20-1
abundance: many
CDR3nt: TGCAGTGCTAGAGATTGGGTAGCGGATGAGACCCAGTACTTC
CDR3aa: CSARDWVADETQYF

d_gene: TRBD1
j_gene: TRBJ1-2
v_gene: TRBV18
abundance: NA
CDR3nt: TGTGCCAGCTCAACTCAAACCACCGGGACAGGGGATGGCTACACCTTC
CDR3aa: CASSTQTTGTGDGYTF

d_gene: NA
j_gene: TRBJ1-1
v_gene: TRBV7-2
abundance: few
CDR3nt: TGTGCCAGCAGCTTTTCGGGTTTTAGGACTGAAGCTTTCTTT
CDR3aa: CASSFSGFRTEAFF

d_gene: TRBD1
j_gene: TRBJ2-1
v_gene: TRBV24-1
abundance: NA
CDR3nt: TGTGCCACCAGGCCAGGGGGCAGCTCCTACAATGAGCAGTTCTTC
CDR3aa: CATRPGGSSYNEQFF

d_gene: TRBD2
j_gene: TRBJ2-7
v_gene: TRBV20-1
abundance: NA
CDR3nt: TGCAGTGCTAGAGACGGGAGGACTAGCGGGAGTGAGCAGTACTTC
CDR3aa: CSARDGRTSGSEQYF

d_gene: TRBD1
j_gene: TRBJ2-2
v_gene: TRBV24-1
abundance: NA
CDR3nt: TGTGCCACATCGACAGGGCCATACCCGAACACCGGGGAGCTGTTTTTT
CDR3aa: CATSTGPYPNTGELFF

d_gene: TRBD2
j_gene: TRBJ2-7
v_gene: TRBV5-1
abundance: many
CDR3nt: TGCGCCAGCAGCTTCTTAGCGGGGGGCCAGAGCGAGCAGTACTTC
CDR3aa: CASSFLAGGQSEQYF

d_gene: NA
j_gene: TRBJ2-2
v_gene: TRBV27
abundance: many
CDR3nt: TGTGCCAGCAGTTTATACGTGGGCACCGGGGAGCTGTTTTTT
CDR3aa: CASSLYVGTGELFF

d_gene: TRBD2
j_gene: TRBJ2-2
v_gene: TRBV19
abundance: many
CDR3nt: TGTGCCAGTAGTGTTCCGGGACTAGTCACCGGGGAGCTGTTTTTT
CDR3aa: CASSVPGLVTGELFF

d_gene: TRBD2
j_gene: TRBJ2-5
v_gene: TRBV5-1
abundance: many
CDR3nt: TGCGCCAGCAGCCTGGGGACTAGCGGGATCCAAGAGACCCAGTACTTC
CDR3aa: CASSLGTSGIQETQYF

d_gene: TRBD2
j_gene: TRBJ2-1
v_gene: TRBV11-1
abundance: NA
CDR3nt: TGTGCCAGCAGCATTTACTTCTCCCCAGCGGGAGAAGGGAATGAGCAGTTCTTC
CDR3aa: CASSIYFSPAGEGNEQFF

d_gene: TRBD1
j_gene: TRBJ2-1
v_gene: TRBV29-1
abundance: few
CDR3nt: TGCAGCGTAAAACAGGGGAACAATGAGCAGTTCTTC
CDR3aa: CSVKQGNNEQFF

d_gene: NA
j_gene: TRBJ1-1
v_gene: TRBV5-1
abundance: many
CDR3nt: TGCGCCAGCAGCTTGTTCGGGGGCCCTTCGGGGGACACTGAAGCTTTCTTT
CDR3aa: CASSLFGGPSGDTEAFF

d_gene: TRBD2
j_gene: TRBJ2-1
v_gene: TRBV5-4
abundance: many
CDR3nt: TGTGCCAGCAGCAGGACTAGCGGGGGTTACAATGAGCAGTTCTTC
CDR3aa: CASSRTSGGYNEQFF

d_gene: NA
j_gene: TRBJ2-2
v_gene: TRBV6-5
abundance: few
CDR3nt: TGTGCCAGCAGTTACAGGGAAGGCGGGGAGCTGTTTTTT
CDR3aa: CASSYREGGELFF

d_gene: NA
j_gene: TRBJ2-3
v_gene: TRBV5-6
abundance: many
CDR3nt: TGTGCCAGCAGCGTAGGAACAGACCTTAGCACAGATACGCAGTATTTT
CDR3aa: CASSVGTDLSTDTQYF

d_gene: TRBD2
j_gene: TRBJ2-5
v_gene: TRBV28
abundance: few
CDR3nt: TGTGCCAGCGGGCCGACTAGCGGGAGGATTGAGACCCAGTACTTC
CDR3aa: CASGPTSGRIETQYF

d_gene: NA
j_gene: TRBJ1-1
v_gene: TRBV7-2
abundance: many
CDR3nt: TGTGCCAGCAGCCCTCCGGCCGTAAACCTTTTTGAAGCTTTCTTT
CDR3aa: CASSPPAVNLFEAFF

d_gene: NA
j_gene: TRBJ2-3
v_gene: TRBV6-4
abundance: NA
CDR3nt: TGTGACAGCAGTGACGCTGGGGGCCCCGCAGATACGCAGTATTTT
CDR3aa: CDSSDAGGPADTQYF

d_gene: TRBD1
j_gene: TRBJ2-4
v_gene: TRBV29-1
abundance: many
CDR3nt: TGCAGCGTCGCCGGACAGGAGTTAGCCAAAAACATTCAGTACTTC
CDR3aa: CSVAGQELAKNIQYF

d_gene: TRBD2
j_gene: TRBJ2-7
v_gene: TRBV7-3
abundance: many
CDR3nt: TGTGCCAGCAGCTTAAATGGCGGGAGTGGGTACGAGCAGTACTTC
CDR3aa: CASSLNGGSGYEQYF

d_gene: TRBD1
j_gene: TRBJ2-7
v_gene: TRBV15
abundance: few
CDR3nt: TGTGCCACCAGCAGAAACTCCGGGACAGGGGCCTACGAGCAGTACTTC
CDR3aa: CATSRNSGTGAYEQYF

d_gene: TRBD2
j_gene: TRBJ2-7
v_gene: TRBV11-2
abundance: few
CDR3nt: TGTGCCAGCAGCTCCCAAGGGACTAGCGGGGGGCTCTCCTACGAGCAGTACTTC
CDR3aa: CASSSQGTSGGLSYEQYF

d_gene: NA
j_gene: TRBJ1-3
v_gene: TRBV10-3
abundance: many
CDR3nt: TGTGCCATCAGTGAGGGCTGGGACACCATATATTTT
CDR3aa: CAISEGWDTIYF

d_gene: NA
j_gene: TRBJ1-2
v_gene: TRBV7-9
abundance: NA
CDR3nt: TGTGCCAGCAGCTTAGGGGGTGGGGCCGTTACTGGCTACACCTTC
CDR3aa: CASSLGGGAVTGYTF

d_gene: NA
j_gene: TRBJ2-3
v_gene: TRBV7-8
abundance: many
CDR3nt: TGTGCCAGCAGCTTAGGTTCCCGGGGTTCAGATACGCAGTATTTT
CDR3aa: CASSLGSRGSDTQYF

d_gene: NA
j_gene: TRBJ1-1
v_gene: TRBV5-1
abundance: NA
CDR3nt: TGCGCCAGCAGCCCGGGACGTCTGGGGGCTGAAGCTTTCTTT
CDR3aa: CASSPGRLGAEAFF

d_gene: TRBD1
j_gene: TRBJ1-2
v_gene: TRBV12-3/TRBV12-4
abundance: once
CDR3nt: TGTGCCAGCAGTGGGACAGGAAAAAGGGGCTACACCTTC
CDR3aa: CASSGTGKRGYTF

d_gene: NA
j_gene: TRBJ2-2
v_gene: TRBV7-6
abundance: many
CDR3nt: TGTGCCAGCAGCCAAGAGCGGAACACCGGGGAGCTGTTTTTT
CDR3aa: CASSQERNTGELFF

d_gene: NA
j_gene: TRBJ2-5
v_gene: TRBV7-7
abundance: many
CDR3nt: TGCGCCAGCAGCCTCGGGGCCCAAGAGACCCAGTACTTC
CDR3aa: CASSLGAQETQYF

d_gene: NA
j_gene: TRBJ2-3
v_gene: TRBV5-6
abundance: many
CDR3nt: TGTGCCAGCAGCTTGTCGGCGAGATTCTCAGATACGCAGTATTTT
CDR3aa: CASSLSARFSDTQYF

d_gene: TRBD2
j_gene: TRBJ2-5
v_gene: TRBV4-1
abundance: many
CDR3nt: TGCGCCAGCAGCCAAGCAGCGGGGGAAGAGACCCAGTACTTC
CDR3aa: CASSQAAGEETQYF

d_gene: TRBD1
j_gene: TRBJ2-7
v_gene: TRBV29-1
abundance: NA
CDR3nt: TGCAGCGCGACCCAGGGGGCGAGATCCTACGAGCAGTACTTC
CDR3aa: CSATQGARSYEQYF

d_gene: NA
j_gene: TRBJ2-1
v_gene: TRBV5-6
abundance: many
CDR3nt: TGTGCCAGCAGCTTGAGGGAGCGGAGATCCTACAATGAGCAGTTCTTC
CDR3aa: CASSLRERRSYNEQFF

d_gene: TRBD1
j_gene: TRBJ2-5
v_gene: TRBV29-1
abundance: many
CDR3nt: TGCAGCGTAGACCGGACAGGGAGTGGGGAGACCCAGTACTTC
CDR3aa: CSVDRTGSGETQYF

d_gene: NA
j_gene: TRBJ1-4
v_gene: TRBV9
abundance: many
CDR3nt: TGTGCCAGCAGCGTAAGCAGAGTCGACGAAAAACTGTTTTTT
CDR3aa: CASSVSRVDEKLFF

d_gene: TRBD2
j_gene: TRBJ2-5
v_gene: TRBV4-2
abundance: many
CDR3nt: TGTGCCAGCAGTCCACTAGCGGGGGGAATACAAGAGACCCAGTACTTC
CDR3aa: CASSPLAGGIQETQYF

d_gene: NA
j_gene: TRBJ1-3
v_gene: TRBV7-8
abundance: few
CDR3nt: TGTGCCAGCAGCCAACCAGGGGTGGCTGGAAACACCATATATTTT
CDR3aa: CASSQPGVAGNTIYF

d_gene: NA
j_gene: TRBJ2-3
v_gene: TRBV5-1
abundance: many
CDR3nt: TGCGCCAGCAAGGAGACATACACAGATACGCAGTATTTT
CDR3aa: CASKETYTDTQYF

d_gene: NA
j_gene: TRBJ2-2
v_gene: TRBV7-8
abundance: few
CDR3nt: TGTGCCAGCAGCTTAGTCCGGCTAGCAGCCACCGGGGAGCTGTTTTTT
CDR3aa: CASSLVRLAATGELFF

d_gene: TRBD1
j_gene: TRBJ1-2
v_gene: TRBV5-1
abundance: many
CDR3nt: TGCGCCAGCAGCTTTGGGGACAGAAACTATGGCTACACCTTC
CDR3aa: CASSFGDRNYGYTF

d_gene: TRBD2
j_gene: TRBJ2-7
v_gene: TRBV20-1
abundance: many
CDR3nt: TGCAGTGCTGAAAAACTAGCGACCGCACCGTACGAGCAGTACTTC
CDR3aa: CSAEKLATAPYEQYF

d_gene: NA
j_gene: TRBJ1-5
v_gene: TRBV5-1
abundance: many
CDR3nt: TGCGCCAGCAGCTTGGACGGATATAGCAATCAGCCCCAGCATTTT
CDR3aa: CASSLDGYSNQPQHF

d_gene: TRBD2
j_gene: TRBJ2-5
v_gene: TRBV20-1
abundance: many
CDR3nt: TGCAGTGCCGACCCTTGGCTAGCGGGCCAAGAGACCCAGTACTTC
CDR3aa: CSADPWLAGQETQYF

d_gene: TRBD2
j_gene: TRBJ2-7
v_gene: TRBV2
abundance: many
CDR3nt: TGTGCCAGCAGCCCTAACTTGGGCGGGAGTACCGAGCAGTACTTC
CDR3aa: CASSPNLGGSTEQYF